These 25 T cell receptor beta chains originate from one sample sequenced in a study of vaccination effects on CD4 cells after COVID-19 (dated by TCRdb to between 2021 and 2024). The antigens of these receptors remain unknown. The library was produced with the immunoSEQ multiplex PCR assay. TCRdb retrieved this table from immuneACCESS and kept in-frame rearrangements only. Not all clones are present; in checked studies, unresolved V genes account for under half, and no reason is known for the remainder. This sample comprises about 22,000 clones, roughly 72% of them detected only once. About 9.4% of the sample comes from the top ten. The ViraFEST assay stimulated PBMC with viral peptide pools and then used TCR sequencing to identify antigen-specific CD4+ T cell clonotypes by expansion. After less than eleven days of culture, CD4+ T cells were isolated with the EasySep CD4+ T cell isolation kit. Two doses of either the BNT162b2 or the mRNA-1273 mRNA SARS-CoV-2 vaccine were administered to participants.

The specimen comprised CD4+ T cells from PBMCs cultured with HCoV-NL63 spike peptides, sampled after COVID-19 vaccination. Taken with the paper, the label for cell subset or site translates to: HCoV-NL63 spike overlapping peptide pool stimulation. These receptors were taken from a human donor who received a COVID-19 vaccine.

The V gene is TRBV11-2, the J gene TRBJ2-3; TRBD2 might be the D (6 bases). This CDR3 comprises 17 residues. Trimming removed 1 base at V and 2 bases at J, with 16 bases between. CDR1 and CDR2 (germline): SGHAT, FQNNGV. The CDR3 sequence: CASSLVGAGSLTDTQYF. The DNA for the CDR3 is TGTGCCAGCAGCTTAGTCGGGGCGGGATCGCTCACAGATACGCAGTATTTT.

The gene calls are TRBV10-3 and TRBJ1-2; D is perhaps TRBD1 (5 bases). V lost 0 bases and J 8 bases, leaving 7 bases between the germline ends. Looked up from germline, CDR1 is ENHRY and CDR2 is SYGVKD. This CDR3 has 12 amino acids. Written as DNA, the CDR3 is TGTGCCATCAGTGAGTCTACAGGAGGCTACACCTTC. Amino acids: CAISESTGGYTF.

The chain joins TRBV6-5 to TRBJ2-6; TRBD1 matches 8 bases. Germline CDR1 MNHEY, CDR2 SVGAGI. V was pared by 10 bases and J by 2 bases, with 4 bases of the junction left unmatched. The CDR3 sequence is 14 residues long. CDR3 sequence (DNA): TGTGCCACTGGACAGGGAGCTGGGGCCAACGTCCTGACTTTC. Translation gives CATGQGAGANVLTF.

The chain couples TRBV7-2 to TRBJ2-7; TRBD2 aligns across 11 bases. The CDR3 sequence is 15 residues long. Per the germline V gene, CDR1 is SGHTA and CDR2 is FQGNSA. V shed 4 bases and J 4 bases; nucleotides not matched to a gene: 6. Here the CDR3 reads CASSSSGGPGYEQYF. The CDR3 DNA sequence: TGTGCCAGCAGCTCTAGCGGGGGGCCCGGGTACGAGCAGTACTTC.

This clone was counted between two and nine times. V gene TRBV5-1 combines with J gene TRBJ1-2; the D gene is possibly TRBD1 (6 bases). V lost 3 bases, J lost 1 base, and 13 bases lay in between. The CDR3 consists of 15 residues. Germline CDR1 is SGHRS and CDR2 is YFSETQ. The DNA of the CDR3 is TGCGCCAGCAGCTCTAGCGGGACACTTAACTATGGCTACACCTTC. Encoded protein: CASSSSGTLNYGYTF. The full variable domain, with the rest looked up from reference TRBV5-1 and TRBJ1-2, is KAGVTQTPRYLIKTRGQQVTLSCSPISGHRSVSWYQQTPGQGLQFLFEYFSETQRNKGNFPGRFSGRQFSNSRSEMNVSTLELGDSALYLCASSSSGTLNYGYTFGSGTRLTVV.

V is TRBV12-3 or TRBV12-4 and J is TRBJ1-1; the D gene is possibly TRBD1 (5 bases). V gave up 6 bases and J gave up 5 bases, with 13 bases separating them. The CDR3 extends over 13 amino acids. The CDR3 spells CASRRDARTEAFF. DNA of the CDR3: TGTGCCAGCAGAAGGGACGCGAGGACTGAAGCTTTCTTT.

This rearrangement joins TRBV19 to TRBJ1-2, with D possibly being TRBD1 (6 bases). Germline CDR1 LNHDA, CDR2 SQIVND (reference sequence). This CDR3 is 15 amino acids long. V lost 7 bases, J lost 3 bases, and 18 bases lay in between. The DNA of the CDR3 is TGTGCCAGTAACTCCCCCGGGGGGGGCCACTATGGCTACACCTTC. Residues: CASNSPGGGHYGYTF.

V gene TRBV6-1 combines with J gene TRBJ2-7, with unresolved D. The CDR3 length is 12 residues. V was clipped by 1 base and J by 4 bases, with 5 bases between them. Germline-derived CDR1 and CDR2 are MNHNS and SASEGT. CDR3 in amino acids: CASSEGKYEQYF. CDR3 nucleotide sequence: TGTGCCAGCAGTGAAGGGAAATACGAGCAGTACTTC.

The chain carries TRBV7-8 and TRBJ2-3; 8 nucleotides match TRBD2. Germline V gene lookup returns CDR1 SGHVS and CDR2 FQNEAQ. The CDR3 is made up of 15 amino acids. Trimming removed 5 bases from V and 4 bases from J; junction bases left unmatched: 8. This CDR3 is CASSPGLGVADTQYF. In DNA form, the CDR3 reads TGTGCCAGCAGCCCGGGACTAGGAGTAGCAGATACGCAGTATTTT. The whole variable domain, remainder taken from reference TRBV7-8 and TRBJ2-3, is GAGVSQSPRYKVAKRGQDVALRCDPISGHVSLFWYQQALGQGPEFLTYFQNEAQLDKSGLPSDRFFAERPEGSVSTLKIQRTQQEDSAVYLCASSPGLGVADTQYFGPGTRLTVL.

The chain is built from TRBV19 and TRBJ1-1, with 9 bases matching TRBD1. Trimming took 6 bases from V and 5 from J; bases not matched to a gene: 10. The CDR3 has 15 residues. Germline V CDR1 and CDR2: LNHDA, SQIVND (reference sequence). Here the CDR3 reads CASRGYGTGNTEAFF. The CDR3 coding sequence is TGTGCCAGTAGAGGATACGGGACAGGGAATACTGAAGCTTTCTTT.

V gene TRBV19 combines with J gene TRBJ1-4, with 7 positions matching TRBD1. Trimming removed 10 bases from V and 0 bases from J; junction bases left unmatched: 14. Germline CDR1 and CDR2: LNHDA and SQIVND (reference sequence). This CDR3 comprises 17 residues. The CDR3 DNA reads TGTGCCACTCGTGGCAGGGGGTCAGGGGCAACTAATGAAAAACTGTTTTTT. Residues: CATRGRGSGATNEKLFF.

The chain combines TRBV19 with TRBJ1-5, with 9 positions matching TRBD1. Germline loops: CDR1 LNHDA, CDR2 SQIVND (reference sequence). There are 14 residues in the CDR3. The V and J ends lost 3 bases and 7 bases, in that order; junction bases with no gene match: 4. The CDR3 sequence: CASSIGTGRQPQHF. DNA for the CDR3: TGTGCCAGTAGTATTGGGACAGGGCGACAGCCCCAGCATTTT.

Only one count was recorded for this clone. The chain combines TRBV3-1 (or the pseudogene TRBV3-2) with TRBJ2-7; D call uncertain. With 1 base removed from V and 4 bases from J, the gap between germline ends came to 5 bases. The CDR3 has 12 amino acids. Germline lookup yields CDR1 LGHDT and CDR2 YNNKEL (reference sequence). Here the CDR3 DNA reads TGTGCCAGCAGCCAAGCGGAGTACGAGCAGTACTTC. It specifies CASSQAEYEQYF.

This chain links TRBV7-2 with TRBJ2-7, with a possible D match to TRBD1 (6 bases). CDR3 size: 14 residues. Trimming pared 4 bases from V and 4 bases from J, leaving 14 bases between. The V gene's germline CDR1 is SGHTA and CDR2 FQGNSA. The CDR3 sequence is CASSSSGQRYEQYF. In DNA, the CDR3 is TGTGCCAGCAGCTCCTCCGGACAGAGATACGAGCAGTACTTC.

The sample holds a few counts of this clone. V and J are TRBV7-9 and TRBJ1-1, with unresolved D. Germline CDR1 reads SEHNR; CDR2 reads FQNEAQ (reference sequence). This CDR3 spans 13 amino acids. Trimming took 5 bases from V and 1 from J, leaving 8 bases between them. The CDR3 DNA is TGTGCCAGCAGCGCATTCTCGAACACTGAAGCTTTCTTT. Translation: CASSAFSNTEAFF.

The table lists this clone with a count of one. The J gene is TRBJ2-7, the V gene TRBV4-1; a weak D match, TRBD2 (5 bases). The CDR3 is made up of 15 amino acids. From germline, CDR1 is MGHRA and CDR2 YSYEKL. Trimming took off 0 bases at V and 2 bases at J, with 11 bases between the two ends. CDR3 DNA: TGCGCCAGCAGCCAAGACGGGGTACGTCCCTACGAGCAGTACTTC. Protein: CASSQDGVRPYEQYF.

J is TRBJ2-3 and V is TRBV5-4; D gene unclear. This CDR3 has 12 amino acids. V lost 4 bases, J lost 0 bases, and 3 bases lay in between. Germline CDR1 is SGHNT and CDR2 is YYREEE (reference sequence). The CDR3 loop is CASSLSTDTQYF. In DNA, the CDR3 is TGTGCCAGCAGCCTAAGCACAGATACGCAGTATTTT.

The J gene is TRBJ1-4, the V gene TRBV7-2; D uncertain. Germline V gene data show CDR1 as SGHTA and CDR2 as FQGNSA. V was cut by 5 bases and J by 0 bases, with 10 bases left in between. The CDR3 is made up of 15 amino acids. The DNA for the CDR3 is TGTGCCAGCAGCCCTGACGGAGCAACTAATGAAAAACTGTTTTTT. Protein sequence: CASSPDGATNEKLFF.

The chain joins TRBV5-4 to TRBJ1-1, with a possible D match to TRBD1 (6 bases). CDR1 is SGHNT, CDR2 YYREEE, per germline (reference sequence). V was cut by 6 bases and J by 3 bases, with 18 bases left in between. The CDR3 totals 15 residues. The CDR3 DNA reads TGTGCCAGCACCACTTCAATTCCAGGGGACACTGAAGCTTTCTTT. Translation: CASTTSIPGDTEAFF.

The genes are TRBV6-6 and TRBJ2-3; D gene uncertain. V gave up 4 bases and J gave up 0 bases, with 5 bases separating them. Per the germline V gene, CDR1 is MNHNY and CDR2 is SVGAGI (reference sequence). This CDR3 has 13 amino acids. CDR3 protein: CASSFGSTDTQYF. Here the CDR3 DNA reads TGTGCCAGCAGTTTTGGCAGCACAGATACGCAGTATTTT.

The genes are TRBV18 and TRBJ2-1; D is possibly TRBD2 (5 bases). V was shortened by 3 bases and J by 5 bases, with 20 bases between the two germline ends. This CDR3 is 17 amino acids long. Germline V lookup: CDR1 KGHSH, CDR2 LQKENI. CDR3: CASSPRLKNSGHNEQFF. In DNA form, the CDR3 reads TGTGCCAGCTCACCGAGACTAAAGAATTCCGGCCACAATGAGCAGTTCTTC.

This chain joins TRBV7-8 and TRBJ1-1, with D uncertain. The germline V gene has CDR1 SGHVS and CDR2 FQNEAQ. Trimming took 0 bases from V and 4 from J, leaving 18 bases between them. The CDR3 is 17 residues long. This chain's CDR3 is CASSLAGIGVAATEAFF. The DNA for the CDR3 is TGTGCCAGCAGCTTAGCCGGGATCGGGGTGGCCGCCACTGAAGCTTTCTTT.

The chain is built from TRBV30 and TRBJ2-5; 7 bases are shared with TRBD1. The V and J ends lost 2 bases and 4 bases, in that order; junction bases with no gene match: 10. Per the germline V gene, CDR1 is GTSNPN and CDR2 is SVGIG (reference sequence). This CDR3 is built from 15 residues. The CDR3: CAWSYKGANGETQYF. The CDR3 DNA reads TGTGCCTGGAGTTATAAGGGGGCGAATGGAGAGACCCAGTACTTC.

The chain couples TRBV5-1 to TRBJ1-3; unclear D gene. Trimming took off 5 bases at V and 0 bases at J, with 27 bases between the two ends. In germline, CDR1 is SGHRS, CDR2 YFSETQ. The CDR3 is 20 residues long. In DNA, the CDR3 is TGCGCCAGCAGGCTTGGAGATCCTCTGGACTTTTTTCGCTCTGGAAACACCATATATTTT. Residues: CASRLGDPLDFFRSGNTIYF. Full variable domain (rest looked up from reference TRBV5-1 and TRBJ1-3): KAGVTQTPRYLIKTRGQQVTLSCSPISGHRSVSWYQQTPGQGLQFLFEYFSETQRNKGNFPGRFSGRQFSNSRSEMNVSTLELGDSALYLCASRLGDPLDFFRSGNTIYFGEGSWLTVV.

The chain carries TRBV10-1 and TRBJ2-5, with D tentatively TRBD1 (5 bases). From germline, CDR1 is WNHNN and CDR2 SYGVQD (reference sequence). The CDR3 covers 14 residues. The germline V and J ends were trimmed by 0 bases and 1 base, with 6 bases remaining between them. The CDR3 DNA sequence: TGCGCCAGCAGTGAGTCCCAGGGCCAAGAGACCCAGTACTTC. Protein product: CASSESQGQETQYF.